Below, 6 T cell receptor beta chains from the same sample are listed, as sequenced in a study of T cell changes during pregnancy in multiple sclerosis. Repertoires were generated with immunoSEQ multiplex PCR, while TCRdb's copy carries only in-frame clones and drops some. The sample holds tens of thousands of clones, roughly nine tenths seen once. The starting material was peripheral blood, obtained in the first trimester of pregnancy. The receptors originated from a female donor in good health, enrolled as a control in a pregnancy study.

The rearrangement uses TRBV29-1 and TRBJ2-2; D may be TRBD2 (5 bases). The CDR3 sequence is 11 residues long. The V end was cut by 6 bases, the J end by 6 bases, with 8 bases between. Germline V gene lookup returns CDR1 SQVTM and CDR2 ANQGSEA. Here the CDR3 reads CSVEDPGELFF. As DNA, the CDR3 is TGCAGCGTGGAGGATCCCGGGGAGCTGTTTTTT.

This chain uses TRBV5-1 with TRBJ2-7, with 12 bases fitting TRBD2. The trim removed 6 bases at V and 5 bases at J, leaving 21 bases unmatched. Per germline, CDR1 SGHRS and CDR2 YFSETQ. CDR3 length: 19 residues. In nucleotides, the CDR3 is TGCGCCAGCACCAGGACTCCGGCTAGCGGGAGGGCTGATATTAACGAGCAGTACTTC. Its translation: CASTRTPASGRADINEQYF.

This chain uses TRBV19 with TRBJ2-3; D might be TRBD1 (5 bases). Trimming took off 4 bases at V and 1 base at J, with 9 bases between the two ends. CDR3 length: 14 residues. Germline CDR1 LNHDA, CDR2 SQIVND (reference sequence). Here the CDR3 DNA reads TGTGCCAGTAGTAACATACAGGGCACAGATACGCAGTATTTT. Protein sequence: CASSNIQGTDTQYF. The full variable domain, in which reference TRBV19 and TRBJ2-3 provide the parts outside the CDR3, is DGGITQSPKYLFRKEGQNVTLSCEQNLNHDAMYWYRQDPGQGLRLIYYSQIVNDFQKGDIAEGYSVSREKKESFPLTVTSAQKNPTAFYLCASSNIQGTDTQYFGPGTRLTVL.

The chain uses TRBV7-2 and TRBJ2-1; D gene uncertain. V dropped 1 base and J dropped 1 base, with 8 bases sitting between them. Germline CDR1 and CDR2: SGHTA and FQGNSA. This CDR3 has 15 amino acids. The CDR3 DNA sequence: TGTGCCAGCAGCTTAGGTCCCGGGTCCTACAATGAGCAGTTCTTC. It translates to CASSLGPGSYNEQFF. The full variable domain, rest sourced from reference TRBV7-2 and TRBJ2-1, is GAGVSQSPSNKVTEKGKDVELRCDPISGHTALYWYRQSLGQGLEFLIYFQGNSAPDKSGLPSDRFSAERTGGSVSTLTIQRTQQEDSAVYLCASSLGPGSYNEQFFGPGTRLTVL.

V and J are TRBV19 and TRBJ2-1, with 10 positions matching TRBD1. This CDR3 comprises 20 residues. The ends lost 4 bases at V and 3 bases at J; junction bases unmatched: 18. Germline V CDR1 and CDR2: LNHDA, SQIVND (reference sequence). In DNA form, the CDR3 reads TGTGCCAGTAGTACGCACCTCGAGGGACAGGGGTTTGGGCTCTACAATGAGCAGTTCTTC. Its protein is CASSTHLEGQGFGLYNEQFF.

Within the sample, this clone is medium-sized. The rearrangement links TRBV6-4 to TRBJ2-5; 9 bases agree with TRBD1. The germline V gene has CDR1 MRHNA and CDR2 SNTAGT. V shed 0 bases, J shed 4 bases, and the junction held 6 bases outside the gene matches. The CDR3 runs to 16 residues. Here the CDR3 reads CASSDSPGTGLETQYF. DNA for the CDR3: TGTGCCAGCAGTGACTCGCCAGGGACAGGGCTAGAGACCCAGTACTTC.